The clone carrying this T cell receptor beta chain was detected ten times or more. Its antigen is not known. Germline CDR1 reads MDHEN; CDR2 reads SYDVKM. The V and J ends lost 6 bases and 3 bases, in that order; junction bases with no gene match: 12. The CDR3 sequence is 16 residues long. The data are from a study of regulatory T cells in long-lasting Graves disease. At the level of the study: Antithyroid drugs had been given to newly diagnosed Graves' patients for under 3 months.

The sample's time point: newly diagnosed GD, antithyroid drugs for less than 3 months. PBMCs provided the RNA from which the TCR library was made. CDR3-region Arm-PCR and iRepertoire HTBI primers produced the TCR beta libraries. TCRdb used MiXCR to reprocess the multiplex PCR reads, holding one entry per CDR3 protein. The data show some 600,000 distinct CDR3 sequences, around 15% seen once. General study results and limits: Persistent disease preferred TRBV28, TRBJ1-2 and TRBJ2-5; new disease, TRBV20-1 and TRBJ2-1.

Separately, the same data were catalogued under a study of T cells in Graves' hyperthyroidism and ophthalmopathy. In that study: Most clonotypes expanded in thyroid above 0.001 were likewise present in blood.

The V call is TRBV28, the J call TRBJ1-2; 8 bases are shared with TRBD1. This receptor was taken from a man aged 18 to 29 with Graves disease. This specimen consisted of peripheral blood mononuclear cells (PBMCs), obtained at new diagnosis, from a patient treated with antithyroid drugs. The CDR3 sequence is CASRIRQGPGYYGYTF. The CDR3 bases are TGTGCCAGCAGGATTCGACAGGGGCCGGGGTACTATGGCTACACCTTC.